Here is one T cell receptor beta chain with its context. Here immunoSEQ multiplex PCR was the method, and the copy in TCRdb shows in-frame clones only, minus some. The table includes about 150,000 clones, 88% detected once. This sample is part of a study of T cell responses to AZD1222 COVID-19 vaccine. The source is an adult in good health. The sample consisted of peripheral blood, taken on day 0 of AZD1222 vaccination.

This chain's CDR3 is CAWPRDREFSYEQYF. Written as DNA, the CDR3 is TGTGCCTGGCCACGGGACCGAGAATTCTCCTACGAGCAGTACTTC. This chain links TRBV30 with TRBJ2-7, with D perhaps TRBD1 or TRBD2 (5 bases each). This CDR3 has 15 amino acids. CDR1 is GTSNPN and CDR2 is SVGIG in the germline V gene (reference sequence). V gave up 5 bases and J gave up 0 bases, with 17 bases separating them. The complete variable domain, with remaining parts taken from reference TRBV30 and TRBJ2-7, reads SQTIHQWPATLVQPVGSPLSLECTVEGTSNPNLYWYRQAAGRGLQLLFYSVGIGQISSEVPQNLSASRPQDRQFILSSKKLLLSDSGFYLCAWPRDREFSYEQYFGPGTRLTVT.